The clone carrying this T cell receptor beta chain has more than one count but fewer than ten. The CDR3 length is 12 residues. Trimming removed 0 bases from V and 5 bases from J, with 4 bases in between. Germline CDR1 and CDR2: LGHDT and YNNKEL (reference sequence). These data come from a study of CD8 T cells in Susac syndrome. Reverse transcription of roughly 0.5 to 1 ug RNA was carried out with random hexamers. TCRdb reanalysed the immunoSEQ multiplex PCR reads using MiXCR and keeps one entry per CDR3 protein. The sample carries approximately 70,000 distinct CDR3 sequences, just under 95% recorded once. Each multiple sclerosis control was a treatment-naive patient with relapsing-remitting disease that was either stable or active. Negative isolation yielded the CD8+ and CD4+ T cells, while FACS enriched the TEMRA cells.

The origin of this receptor is a human donor with multiple sclerosis. This sequence joins TRBV3-1 and TRBJ2-5; D is unresolved. Sample: CD8+ T cells from PBMCs. The CDR3 sequence: CASSQDLETQYF. Here the CDR3 DNA reads TGTGCCAGCAGCCAAGATTTGGAGACCCAGTACTTC.